The 15 T cell receptor beta chains presented below share a single source sample, sequenced in a study of T cells in women clearing cervical HPV infection. This table comes from immunoSEQ multiplex PCR, and its TCRdb copy is limited to in-frame clones, with some not included. The sample includes under 40,000 clones. Material: blood buffy coat. The receptors were gathered from a woman between 18 and 75 years old with a cervical HPV16 infection that either progressed to CIN3+ or cleared (not recorded which).

Note on this clone: With the read ending 3 residues before the CDR3 end, the germline J gene is used to fill in that end. V and J are TRBV7-7 and TRBJ1-2; D is uncertain. The CDR3 runs to 14 residues. Germline values: CDR1 SSHAT, CDR2 FNYEAQ (reference sequence). CDR3 in amino acids: CASSATSSADTYTF. The CDR3 bases that were read are TGTGCCAGCAGCGCAACTAGTAGCGCAGATACC.

About this clone: Read coverage stops 3 residues before the CDR3 terminus; the germline J gene supplies the remainder. The chain is built from TRBV7-2 and TRBJ2-1; D possibly corresponds to TRBD2 (7 bases). This CDR3 region has 14 residues. V was shortened by 4 bases and J by 9 bases, with 16 bases between the two germline ends. Germline values: CDR1 SGHTA, CDR2 FQGNSA. CDR3 DNA (partial): TGTGCCAGCAGCTCGGGGCAGGGGAGGGTTGAG. Translation gives CASSSGQGRVE. The full CDR3 protein is CASSSGQGRVEQFF.

With regard to this clone: Sequencing ends 3 residues short of the CDR3 end; the germline J gene provides the rest. The chain recombines TRBV18 with TRBJ1-2; D perhaps matches TRBD1 (5 bases). This CDR3 is built from 15 residues. Germline CDR1 and CDR2: KGHSH and LQKENI. The covered CDR3 bases are TGTGCCAGCTCACCGGAACTAGCGGGGCCCAATGAC. Its translation: CASSPELAGPND. The complete CDR3 reads CASSPELAGPNDYTF.

As to this clone: The read is 3 residues too short to cover the CDR3 end, so that end is filled in from the germline J gene. The V call is TRBV18, the J call TRBJ2-3, with 10 bases aligning to TRBD1. Germline V gene data show CDR1 as KGHSH and CDR2 as LQKENI. This CDR3 is built from 15 residues. This CDR3 reads CASSPTGGREETQYF. CDR3 DNA, as far as it was read: TGTGCCAGCTCACCGACAGGGGGCCGGGAAGAGACG.

A note on this clone: The read ends 3 residues early relative to the CDR3; the germline J gene fills the gap. This chain uses TRBV13 with TRBJ2-3; possible D gene TRBD1, 6 bases. CDR1 PRHDT and CDR2 FYEKMQ come from the germline V gene (reference sequence). V was cut by 2 bases and J by 2 bases, with 11 bases left in between. There are 15 residues in the CDR3. The DNA read from the CDR3 is TGTGCCAGCAGCTTAAGCCAGGGGACCACAGATACG. It codes for CASSLSQGTTDT. The entire CDR3 sequence reads CASSLSQGTTDTQYF.

A word on this clone: The read ends 3 residues before the CDR3 terminus; that terminus is restored from the germline J gene. This rearrangement joins TRBV5-1 to TRBJ2-5; 10 positions match TRBD1. Germline V gene sequence: CDR1 SGHRS, CDR2 YFSETQ. The CDR3 is 15 amino acids. The junction had 7 bases not matched to a gene; V was cut back by 4 bases and J by 4 bases. The CDR3 bases that were read are TGCGCCAGCAGCAGTCGGGACAGGGGAGGAGAGACC. Protein: CASSSRDRGGET. The whole CDR3 reads CASSSRDRGGETQYF.

About this clone: The sequence runs out 3 residues before the end of the CDR3; the remainder is reconstructed from the germline J gene. V and J are TRBV7-9 and TRBJ1-5; D may be TRBD1 (5 bases). In germline, CDR1 is SEHNR, CDR2 FQNEAQ (reference sequence). The CDR3 totals 13 residues. Deletions cut 1 base from V and 8 bases from J, with 9 bases between. CDR3 loop: CASSLGGTKPQHF. The sequenced part of the CDR3 DNA is TGTGCCAGCAGCTTAGGGGGCACGAAGCCC.

As to this clone: The read ends 3 residues shy of where the CDR3 ends; the end is completed using the germline J gene. The rearrangement uses TRBV30 and TRBJ2-2; the D gene could be TRBD1 or TRBD2 (6 bases each). CDR3 size: 12 residues. Germline CDR1 GTSNPN, CDR2 SVGIG (reference sequence). Here the CDR3 reads CAWRRGNEKLFF. Incomplete CDR3 DNA: TGTGCCTGGCGGAGGGGGAATGAAAAG.

As for this clone: The read comes to an end 3 residues before the CDR3 does, leaving the germline J gene to fill in the end. The chain uses TRBV2 and TRBJ1-5; 8 positions agree with TRBD1. In germline, CDR1 is SNHLY, CDR2 FYNNEI. Trimming at V came to 7 bases and at J to 3 bases, leaving 5 bases not matched to a gene. CDR3 length equals 14 residues. CDR3 bases read: TGTGCCAGCATGCGGACAGGGATCAATCAGCCC. Encoded protein: CASMRTGINQP. The full CDR3 protein reads CASMRTGINQPQHF.

As to this clone: The observed sequence ends 3 residues before the CDR3 terminus, with the missing tail filled in from the germline J gene. The chain uses TRBV20-1 and TRBJ2-5; D gene uncertain. The V end lost 1 base, the J end lost 5 bases, and 8 bases lay between the germline ends. Germline CDR1 and CDR2: DFQATT and SNEGSKA (reference sequence). The length of the CDR3 is 12 residues. CDR3 DNA (partial): TGCAGTGCTAGAGTCCAGGTTGAGACC. It is translated as CSARVQVET. The full CDR3 protein is CSARVQVETQYF.

Details on this clone: The read ends 3 residues early relative to the CDR3; the germline J gene fills the gap. The rearrangement uses TRBV20-1 and TRBJ2-7; D perhaps matches TRBD2 (5 bases). Germline CDR1 is DFQATT and CDR2 is SNEGSKA (reference sequence). The CDR3 runs to 13 residues. V lost 7 bases to trimming and J lost 6 bases, with 19 bases between them. Incomplete CDR3 DNA: TGCAGTGGGGCTCGACAACCCGGAGGCGAG. Its protein product is CSGARQPGGE. Given in full, the CDR3 is CSGARQPGGEQYF.

As regards this clone: The read terminates 3 residues ahead of where the CDR3 ends, so the germline J gene completes it. The chain is built from TRBV2 and TRBJ1-2; a weak D match, TRBD1 (5 bases). CDR3 length: 14 amino acids. CDR1 is SNHLY, CDR2 FYNNEI, per germline. The CDR3 loop reads CASSELGLYNDYTF. The part of the CDR3 DNA that was read is TGTGCCAGCAGTGAACTGGGGCTCTACAATGAC.

As concerns this clone: Coverage ceases 3 residues before the CDR3 finishes, and the germline J gene fills in the end. This chain connects TRBV5-1 to TRBJ2-3; D is unclear. The V end lost 0 bases, the J end lost 7 bases, and 9 bases lay between the germline ends. Germline lookup yields CDR1 SGHRS and CDR2 YFSETQ. This CDR3 is built from 13 residues. The CDR3 region is CASSLVQENTQYF. The part of the CDR3 DNA that was read is TGCGCCAGCAGCTTGGTGCAGGAAAATACG.

Regarding this clone: Read coverage stops 3 residues before the CDR3 terminus; the germline J gene supplies the remainder. The chain carries TRBV5-1 and TRBJ2-4, with 8 bases identical to TRBD2. The CDR3 has 15 residues. Germline V CDR1 and CDR2: SGHRS, YFSETQ. Partial CDR3 DNA: TGCGCCAGCAGCCGTAGCGGGGCCGGGGAAGAGACT. The encoded protein is CASSRSGAGEET. The complete CDR3 reads CASSRSGAGEETQYF.

On this clone itself: The read falls 3 residues short of the CDR3 end, and the missing part is taken from the germline J gene. V is TRBV4-2 and J is TRBJ1-4, with 9 bases lining up with TRBD1. With V trimmed by 5 bases and J by 8 bases, 6 bases remained unmatched. CDR3 length: 14 residues. Germline-derived CDR1 and CDR2 are LGHNA and YNFKEQ. CDR3 DNA (partial): TGTGCCAGCAGCGACCGGGACAGGGTCGAAAAA. Its protein is CASSDRDRVEK. The full CDR3 sequence reads CASSDRDRVEKLFF.